One sample yielded the 20 T cell receptor beta chains listed below, sequenced in a study of T-cell memory formation after mild COVID-19. MiXCR, applied by TCRdb to the 5' RACE reads, yields one record per CDR3 protein. The sample holds 300,000 or so distinct CDR3 sequences, around 15% seen once. The material sequenced was PBMCs or a T cell subset sorted from them (not recorded which). The receptors come from a man aged 18 to 29 who had mild COVID-19 (a few samples of this study predate the infection). Cell type and time point are not known.

The table lists this clonotype with many counts. This chain uses TRBV6-2 or TRBV6-3 with TRBJ2-3, with 8 nucleotides matching TRBD2. From germline, CDR1 is MNHEY and CDR2 SVGEGT. There are 14 residues in the CDR3. J was trimmed by 4 bases and V by 6 bases; bases with no gene match: 6. This CDR3 is CASSRAGEADTQYF. The CDR3 nucleotides read TGTGCCAGCAGCCGAGCGGGGGAGGCAGATACGCAGTATTTT.

The sample holds a few counts of this clonotype. V and J are TRBV19 and TRBJ1-5, with D unclear. The germline V gene has CDR1 LNHDA and CDR2 SQIVND (reference sequence). This CDR3 is 13 amino acids long. Trimming stripped 8 bases from V and 2 bases from J, with 10 bases between. CDR3 loop: CASANRGNQPQHF. CDR3 bases: TGTGCCAGTGCAAATCGGGGCAATCAGCCCCAGCATTTT.

The chain employs TRBV20-1 and TRBJ2-5, with TRBD2 matching 8 bases. Trimming took 3 bases from V and 2 from J; bases not matched to a gene: 8. Germline V gene sequence: CDR1 DFQATT, CDR2 SNEGSKA (reference sequence). This CDR3 contains 15 residues. The CDR3 reads CSARGQAGGQETQYF. The CDR3 bases are TGCAGTGCTAGGGGTCAGGCGGGGGGACAAGAGACCCAGTACTTC.

This clonotype was detected a few times. The gene calls are TRBV10-1 and TRBJ2-7, with 9 bases that match TRBD1. The CDR3 loop spans 13 amino acids. CDR1 and CDR2 (germline): WNHNN, SYGVQD (reference sequence). Unmatched junction bases numbered 2, after V lost 7 bases and J lost 1 base. The CDR3 protein is CASIGTGSYEQYF. CDR3 in DNA: TGCGCCAGCATTGGGACAGGGTCCTACGAGCAGTACTTC.

This clonotype showed up just a few times. This chain joins TRBV23-1 and TRBJ2-2; D unclear. TRBV23-1 is an ORF; its function is uncertain. The length of the CDR3 is 14 residues. Deletions cut 7 bases from V and 1 base from J, with 10 bases between. CDR3 sequence (DNA): TGCGCCAGCAAGACCGAATGGAACACCGGGGAGCTGTTTTTT. Protein sequence: CASKTEWNTGELFF.

This clonotype was seen repeatedly, ten times or more. The CDR3 region is CASSLFRQGSSSGANVLTF. CDR3 DNA sequence: TGTGCCAGCTCCCTCTTTAGACAGGGGTCAAGCTCTGGGGCCAACGTCCTGACTTTC. This chain joins TRBV21-1 and TRBJ2-6; the DNA was not used to check the table's D call, TRBD1. TRBV21-1 is noted as a pseudogene. The CDR3 is 19 amino acids.

Ten or more counts support this clonotype. V and J are TRBV6-2 or TRBV6-3 and TRBJ2-3; 7 bases are a match to TRBD2. The V gene's germline CDR1 is MNHEY and CDR2 SVGEGT. This CDR3 comprises 16 residues. After removal of 2 bases from V and 0 bases from J, the junction contained 5 bases not matched to a gene. The CDR3 loop is CASSYRASGSTDTQYF. The CDR3 nucleotides read TGTGCCAGCAGTTACCGTGCTAGCGGTAGCACAGATACGCAGTATTTT.

There are many counts of this clonotype. The chain is built from TRBV7-9 and TRBJ2-2, with TRBD2 identical over 10 bases. Trimming at V came to 2 bases and at J to 0 bases, leaving 0 bases not matched to a gene. Per germline, CDR1 SEHNR and CDR2 FQNEAQ (reference sequence). The CDR3 sequence is 16 residues long. CDR3 sequence: CASSLSGGANTGELFF. The DNA for the CDR3 is TGTGCCAGCAGCTTAAGCGGGGGGGCGAACACCGGGGAGCTGTTTTTT.

V is TRBV7-9 and J is TRBJ1-1; 8 nucleotides line up with TRBD1. After removal of 5 bases from V and 11 bases from J, the junction contained 7 bases not matched to a gene. Germline V gene data show CDR1 as SEHNR and CDR2 as FQNEAQ (reference sequence). CDR3 size: 12 residues. This CDR3 is CASSRQGAAAFF. For the CDR3, the DNA is TGTGCCAGCAGCCGTCAGGGGGCTGCCGCTTTCTTT.

V is TRBV12-3 or TRBV12-4 and J is TRBJ1-3; no reliable D call. The CDR3 contains 13 residues. Trimming removed 6 bases from V and 3 bases from J, with 9 bases in between. As DNA, the CDR3 is TGTGCCAGCAGCCTCTTGGTTGGAAACACCATATATTTT. Protein sequence: CASSLLVGNTIYF.

The V and J genes are TRBV5-1 and TRBJ1-3; D not certain. CDR1 is SGHRS, CDR2 YFSETQ, per germline. V shed 6 bases and J shed 0 bases, with 16 bases lying between them. The CDR3 runs to 16 residues. The CDR3 DNA is TGCGCCAGCACCCGCGGGGTCAAAAGCTCTGGAAACACCATATATTTT. Residues: CASTRGVKSSGNTIYF.

This clonotype showed up just a few times. J is TRBJ2-2 and V is TRBV5-4, with a possible D match to TRBD1 (5 bases). V lost 0 bases, J lost 2 bases, and 14 bases lay in between. Germline values: CDR1 SGHNT, CDR2 YYREEE (reference sequence). This CDR3 is 17 amino acids long. CDR3 nucleotide sequence: TGTGCCAGCAGCTTGGGTTTCCAGGGCGGAAACACCGGGGAGCTGTTTTTT. Amino acid sequence: CASSLGFQGGNTGELFF.

The genes are TRBV5-8 and TRBJ2-3; no clear D. The CDR3 length is 14 residues. Germline CDR1 is SGHTS and CDR2 is YDEGEE. Trimming shortened V by 2 bases and J by 7 bases, and 14 bases separated the two germline ends. DNA for the CDR3: TGTGCCAGCAGCTTCCCTCGGGTCATCTATACGCAGTATTTT. This codes for CASSFPRVIYTQYF. Full variable domain (missing parts from reference TRBV5-8 and TRBJ2-3): EAGVTQSPTHLIKTRGQQATLRCSPISGHTSVYWYQQALGLGLQFLLWYDEGEERNRGNFPPRFSGRQFPNYSSELNVNALELEDSALYLCASSFPRVIYTQYFGPGTRLTVL.

DNA of the CDR3: TGTGCCAGCAGAGGGGGGATGGGATACACCTTC. Translating it yields CASRGGMGYTF. The chain has TRBV5-4 and TRBJ1-2; perhaps TRBD1 as D (6 bases). Germline CDR1 and CDR2: SGHNT and YYREEE (reference sequence). The CDR3 totals 11 residues. V lost 5 bases and J 11 bases, leaving 13 bases between the germline ends.

The CDR3 here is CASSPGLAGGSGYTQYF. In DNA form, the CDR3 reads TGTGCCAGCAGTCCAGGACTAGCGGGGGGTTCGGGGTATACGCAGTATTTT. The chain carries TRBV12-3 or TRBV12-4 and TRBJ2-3, with 14 positions matching TRBD2. With V trimmed by 5 bases and J by 7 bases, 11 bases remained unmatched. The CDR3 covers 17 residues.

This clonotype was observed a few times. The junction departs from the called germline gene at one end, perhaps through a read error. This rearrangement joins TRBV10-3 to TRBJ2-1; weak D call: TRBD1 (5 bases). Germline V gene lookup returns CDR1 ENHRY and CDR2 SYGVKD. This CDR3 region has 12 residues. The CDR3 DNA reads as TGTGCCATCAGTGAAAGGGGTCAGGGAAATATCTTC. This codes for CAISERGQGNIF.

The J gene is TRBJ2-6, the V gene TRBV7-2; TRBD1 might be the D (6 bases). Germline CDR1 and CDR2: SGHTA and FQGNSA. This CDR3 spans 17 amino acids. V was pared by 1 base and J by 0 bases, with 10 bases between. The CDR3 DNA follows: TGTGCCAGCAGCTTAGGGACAGTTAGCTCTGGGGCCAACGTCCTGACTTTC. The encoded protein is CASSLGTVSSGANVLTF.

This clonotype was detected once. This chain joins TRBV25-1 and TRBJ2-5; D not resolved. The CDR3 extends over 13 amino acids. Trimming took 2 bases from V and 5 from J, leaving 9 bases between them. Germline CDR1 MGHDK, CDR2 SYGVNS. The CDR3 spells CASSEGMWETQYF. The CDR3 DNA reads as TGTGCCAGCAGTGAAGGAATGTGGGAGACCCAGTACTTC.

This chain links TRBV7-9 with TRBJ1-1; D remains unclear. V was trimmed by 5 bases and J by 3 bases, leaving 4 bases between them. The CDR3 extends over 11 amino acids. Germline V gene data show CDR1 as SEHNR and CDR2 as FQNEAQ (reference sequence). The CDR3, as DNA: TGTGCCAGCAGCAAATACACTGAAGCTTTCTTT. Its translation is CASSKYTEAFF.

The count of this clonotype is one. This chain joins TRBV30 and TRBJ1-1, with TRBD1 matching 8 bases. Looked up from germline, CDR1 is GTSNPN and CDR2 is SVGIG (reference sequence). The CDR3 is 13 residues long. With 5 bases clipped from V and 2 bases from J, the junction kept 4 bases outside the gene matches. The chain's CDR3 is CAWPTGANTEAFF. CDR3 coding DNA: TGTGCCTGGCCGACAGGGGCAAACACTGAAGCTTTCTTT.